These T cell receptor beta chains were read from a single sample in a study of OX40 agonist ivuxolimab in advanced cancers. TCRdb's table, derived via immunoSEQ multiplex PCR, lists solely in-frame clones and lacks some. Here the sample spans approximately 40,000 clones, approximately 92% being singletons. Sequenced material: CD4+ or CD8+ T cells sorted from blood, taken in a trial of the OX40 agonist ivuxolimab. All receptors come from an adult with an advanced solid tumor such as melanoma, head and neck, liver or kidney cancer. The CDR3 runs from the conserved cysteine through the conserved F or W. The D gene is left open where the match is weak. Clone size is stated in some rows and not others, as once, few, many or a class when expanded.

V,J,size,D,CDR3,DNA
TRBV11-2,TRBJ2-1,.,.,CASSSRGAPSSYNEQFF,TGTGCCAGCAGCTCTCGAGGGGCTCCAAGCTCCTACAATGAGCAGTTCTTC
TRBV30,TRBJ1-1,medium-sized,.,CAWSPANTEAFF,TGTGCCTGGAGTCCCGCGAACACTGAAGCTTTCTTT
TRBV4-2,TRBJ2-1,once,TRBD2,CASSHLAGDYNEQFF,TGTGCCAGCAGCCACCTAGCGGGAGACTACAATGAGCAGTTCTTC
TRBV6-4,TRBJ2-7,.,.,CASSLGSGYEQYF,TGTGCCAGCAGTCTCGGGAGCGGGTACGAGCAGTACTTC
TRBV7-6,TRBJ2-1,.,TRBD2,CASSPGGNEQFF,TGTGCCAGCAGCCCCGGGGGGAATGAGCAGTTCTTC
TRBV6-1,TRBJ2-2,.,.,CASSEKVVGAGELFF,TGTGCCAGCAGTGAAAAAGTAGTGGGAGCCGGGGAGCTGTTTTTT
TRBV15,TRBJ1-1,.,.,CATSRDQGLKTEAFF,TGTGCCACCAGCAGAGATCAGGGCCTCAAAACTGAAGCTTTCTTT
TRBV2,TRBJ1-2,once,TRBD1,CASEYRQGTPLRGYTF,TGTGCCAGCGAATACCGACAGGGGACCCCGCTCCGTGGCTACACCTTC
TRBV5-1,TRBJ1-1,once,.,CASSLVGQNEAFF,TGCGCCAGCAGCTTGGTTGGTCAGAATGAAGCTTTCTTT
TRBV7-8,TRBJ1-1,once,.,CASSLEGTGRLGAFF,TGTGCCAGCAGCTTAGAAGGGACTGGGCGCCTCGGAGCTTTCTTT
TRBV28,TRBJ1-6,once,.,CASSLRFSYSPLHF,TGTGCCAGCAGTTTGAGATTTTCTTATTCACCCCTCCACTTT
TRBV28,TRBJ2-1,once,.,CASSLSREQFF,TGTGCCAGCAGTTTAAGTCGTGAACAGTTCTTC
TRBV27,TRBJ2-1,.,.,CATSGYNEQFF,TGTGCCACCAGCGGCTACAATGAGCAGTTCTTC
TRBV5-1,TRBJ2-3,.,TRBD2,CASSLVREGLGDTQYF,TGCGCCAGCAGCTTGGTGCGGGAGGGCCTAGGAGATACGCAGTATTTT
TRBV6-4,TRBJ2-4,.,.,CASSDSSQSNDYGAKNIQYF,TGTGCCAGCAGTGACTCGAGTCAGTCGAATGACTATGGGGCCAAAAACATTCAGTACTTC
TRBV7-9,TRBJ2-1,.,TRBD2,CASDPGGDEQFF,TGTGCCAGCGATCCGGGAGGGGATGAGCAGTTCTTC
TRBV19,TRBJ2-3,.,TRBD2,CASSPTAGGTPHTQYF,TGTGCCAGTAGTCCCACAGCGGGGGGAACACCCCATACGCAGTATTTT
TRBV6-5,TRBJ2-7,.,.,CASSHKGGYEQYF,TGTGCCAGCAGTCATAAGGGGGGGTACGAGCAGTACTTC
TRBV5-1,TRBJ2-7,few,.,CASSLEADPYEQYF,TGCGCCAGCAGCTTGGAAGCGGACCCCTACGAGCAGTACTTC
TRBV7-9,TRBJ2-1,.,TRBD2,CASSPGTSGEIRTYNEQFF,TGTGCCAGCAGCCCAGGGACTAGCGGGGAGATTCGCACCTACAATGAGCAGTTCTTC
TRBV27,TRBJ1-6,.,.,CASSYGPFSHNSPLHF,TGTGCCAGCAGTTACGGACCCTTTAGCCATAATTCACCCCTCCACTTT
TRBV5-3,TRBJ2-3,.,.,CASSQDWGVDTQYF,TGTGCCAGCAGCCAAGATTGGGGGGTGGATACGCAGTATTTT
TRBV7-3,TRBJ2-5,.,.,CASSLGHKETQYF,TGTGCCAGCAGCTTAGGACATAAAGAGACCCAGTACTTC
TRBV7-6,TRBJ2-1,.,TRBD2,CASSGRLAGTISSYNEQFF,TGTGCCAGCAGCGGCCGACTAGCGGGGACCATTAGCTCCTACAATGAGCAGTTCTTC
TRBV11-2,TRBJ2-3,.,.,CASSGGTLRTDTQYF,TGTGCCAGCAGCGGAGGTACCCTTCGGACAGATACGCAGTATTTT
TRBV28,TRBJ2-1,.,TRBD2,CRASGSSYNEQFF,TGTCGGGCTAGCGGAAGCTCCTACAATGAGCAGTTCTTC
TRBV5-8,TRBJ1-2,once,.,CASSFGSRAPYGYTF,TGTGCCAGCAGCTTTGGTTCGAGAGCACCCTATGGCTACACCTTC
TRBV28,TRBJ2-1,once,TRBD2,CASSLSPGRAYYNEQFF,TGTGCCAGCAGTTTAAGTCCCGGGAGGGCCTACTACAATGAGCAGTTCTTC
TRBV2,TRBJ2-3,.,.,CASSEALRTDTQYF,TGTGCCAGCAGTGAAGCATTACGCACAGATACGCAGTATTTT
TRBV6-6,TRBJ2-1,.,TRBD1,CASSYVRDSHNEQFF,TGTGCCAGCAGTTACGTCCGGGACAGCCACAATGAGCAGTTCTTC
TRBV28,TRBJ1-5,.,TRBD1,CASTGGAYQPQHF,TGTGCCAGCACAGGGGGTGCTTATCAGCCCCAGCATTTT
TRBV6-6,TRBJ1-1,.,.,CASSPSGPPVTEAFF,TGTGCCAGCAGTCCCTCGGGACCCCCGGTCACTGAAGCTTTCTTT
TRBV2,TRBJ2-6,.,.,CASRISSGANVLTF,TGTGCCAGTCGGATCTCCTCTGGGGCCAACGTCCTGACTTTC
TRBV2,TRBJ2-5,once,.,CASSSESQETQYF,TGTGCCAGCAGCTCTGAGAGCCAAGAGACCCAGTACTTC
TRBV27,TRBJ2-7,.,TRBD2,CASSPRTSGTYEQYF,TGTGCCAGCAGTCCGCGGACTAGCGGGACCTACGAGCAGTACTTC
TRBV6-9,TRBJ2-7,.,.,CASSRPRNEQYF,TGTGCCAGCAGCCGACCGCGGAACGAGCAGTACTTC
TRBV5-4,TRBJ1-2,.,.,CASSLQGLNYGYTF,TGTGCCAGCAGCTTGCAGGGGTTGAACTATGGCTACACCTTC
TRBV19,TRBJ1-5,.,TRBD1,CASSGEGTGRVGGNQPQHF,TGTGCCAGTAGTGGGGAAGGGACAGGGAGAGTCGGTGGCAATCAGCCCCAGCATTTT
TRBV7-6,TRBJ2-7,.,TRBD2,CASSFTSGGNEQYF,TGTGCCAGCAGCTTCACTAGCGGAGGGAACGAGCAGTACTTC
TRBV6-6,TRBJ2-7,.,TRBD1,CASSYSTGAYEQYF,TGTGCCAGCAGTTACTCTACAGGGGCCTACGAGCAGTACTTC
TRBV10-3,TRBJ1-1,.,.,CAISTGPNTEAFF,TGTGCCATCAGTACAGGCCCGAACACTGAAGCTTTCTTT
TRBV19,TRBJ1-1,.,.,CASSISAHTEAFF,TGTGCCAGTAGTATCAGCGCCCACACTGAAGCTTTCTTT
TRBV6-5,TRBJ2-3,once,TRBD2,CASRAGGGEDTQYF,TGTGCCAGTCGAGCGGGAGGCGGGGAAGATACGCAGTATTTT
TRBV19,TRBJ1-1,.,.,CASSILPGDTEAFF,TGTGCCAGTAGTATCCTCCCCGGTGACACTGAAGCTTTCTTT
TRBV2,TRBJ1-2,.,.,CASRGLANYGYTF,TGTGCCAGCAGGGGTCTAGCTAACTATGGCTACACCTTC
TRBV11-3,TRBJ1-1,.,TRBD1,CASSRDRNTEAFF,TGTGCCAGCAGTCGGGACAGGAACACTGAAGCTTTCTTT
TRBV27,TRBJ1-6,.,.,CASSQGITLHF,TGTGCCAGCAGTCAGGGGATTACCCTCCACTTT
TRBV10-1,TRBJ2-7,once,.,CASSERVMVGEQYF,TGCGCCAGCAGTGAAAGGGTTATGGTCGGCGAGCAGTACTTC
TRBV16,TRBJ2-7,.,.,CASSLPLGAREQYF,TGTGCCAGCAGCCTCCCTCTAGGGGCACGAGAGCAGTACTTC
TRBV6-5,TRBJ2-6,few,.,CASSYSTGSGANVLTF,TGTGCCAGCAGTTACTCGACAGGCTCTGGGGCCAACGTCCTGACTTTC
TRBV6-7,TRBJ1-3,.,.,CASCPGQGSGNTIYF,TGTGCCAGCTGTCCGGGACAAGGTTCTGGAAACACCATATATTTT
TRBV5-3,TRBJ2-2,few,.,CRRGRQGNTGELFF,TGTCGGAGGGGGAGACAGGGGAACACCGGGGAGCTGTTTTTT
TRBV28,TRBJ2-7,.,.,CATQTRNGQYF,TGTGCCACCCAGACACGGAACGGGCAGTACTTC
TRBV12-2,TRBJ2-3,.,.,CASYQGDTQYF,TGTGCCAGCTATCAGGGAGATACGCAGTATTTT
TRBV7-9,TRBJ1-1,.,.,CAILGGESNTEAFF,TGTGCCATCCTCGGTGGGGAGTCGAACACTGAAGCTTTCTTT
TRBV7-9,TRBJ1-4,.,.,CASSLGGNEKLFF,TGTGCCAGCAGCTTGGGGGGCAATGAAAAACTGTTTTTT